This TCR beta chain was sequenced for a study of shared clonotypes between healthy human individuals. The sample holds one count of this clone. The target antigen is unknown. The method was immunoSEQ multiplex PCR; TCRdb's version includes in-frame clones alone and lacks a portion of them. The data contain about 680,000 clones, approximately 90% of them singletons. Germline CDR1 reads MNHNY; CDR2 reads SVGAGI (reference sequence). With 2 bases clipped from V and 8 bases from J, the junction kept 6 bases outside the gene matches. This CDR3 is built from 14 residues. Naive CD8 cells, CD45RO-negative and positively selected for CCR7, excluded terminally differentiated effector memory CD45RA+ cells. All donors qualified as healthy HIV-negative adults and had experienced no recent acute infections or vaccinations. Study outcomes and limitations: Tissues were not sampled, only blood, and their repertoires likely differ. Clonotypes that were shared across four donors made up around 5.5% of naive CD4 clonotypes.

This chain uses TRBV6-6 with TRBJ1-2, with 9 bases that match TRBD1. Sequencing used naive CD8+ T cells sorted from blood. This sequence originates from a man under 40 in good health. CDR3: CASSYGTGYTGYTF. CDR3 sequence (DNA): TGTGCCAGCAGTTACGGGACAGGGTATACAGGCTACACCTTC.